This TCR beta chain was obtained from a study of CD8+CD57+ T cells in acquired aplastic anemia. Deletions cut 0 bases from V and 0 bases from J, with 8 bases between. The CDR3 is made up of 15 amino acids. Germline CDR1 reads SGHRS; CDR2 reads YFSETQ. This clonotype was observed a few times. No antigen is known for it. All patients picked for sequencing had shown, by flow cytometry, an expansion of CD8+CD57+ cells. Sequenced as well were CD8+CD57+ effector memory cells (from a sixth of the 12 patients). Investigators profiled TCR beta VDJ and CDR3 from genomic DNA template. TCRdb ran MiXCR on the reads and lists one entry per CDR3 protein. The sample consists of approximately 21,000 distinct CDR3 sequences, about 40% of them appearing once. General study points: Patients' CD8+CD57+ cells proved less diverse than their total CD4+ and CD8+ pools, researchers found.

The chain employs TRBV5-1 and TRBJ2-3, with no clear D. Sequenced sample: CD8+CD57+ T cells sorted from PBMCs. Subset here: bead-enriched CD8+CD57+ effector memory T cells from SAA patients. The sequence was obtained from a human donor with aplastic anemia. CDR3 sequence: CASSLEVISTDTQYF. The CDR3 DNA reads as TGCGCCAGCAGCTTGGAGGTGATAAGCACAGATACGCAGTATTTT.